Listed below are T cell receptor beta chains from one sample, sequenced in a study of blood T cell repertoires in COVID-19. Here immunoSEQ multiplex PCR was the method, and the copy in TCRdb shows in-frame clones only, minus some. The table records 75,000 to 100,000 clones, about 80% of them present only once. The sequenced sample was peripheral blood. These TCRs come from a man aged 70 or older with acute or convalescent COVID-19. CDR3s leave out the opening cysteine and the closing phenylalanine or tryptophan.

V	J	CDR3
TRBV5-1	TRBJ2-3	ASSVGQWADTQY
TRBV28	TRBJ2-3	ASSLPGQGRTDTQY
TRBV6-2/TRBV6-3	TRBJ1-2	ASSYQGYGYT
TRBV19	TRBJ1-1	ASSIRAGGTEAF
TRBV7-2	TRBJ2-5	ATGLVETQY
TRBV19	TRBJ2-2	ASSPRAGRTGELF
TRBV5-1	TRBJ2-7	ASSRLGTSVSYEQY
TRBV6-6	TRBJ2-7	ASSPRTDPYEQY
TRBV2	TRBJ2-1	ASIGVAGWNEQF
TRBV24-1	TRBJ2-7	APRKRSYEQY
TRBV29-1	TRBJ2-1	SVRLDPGYNEQF
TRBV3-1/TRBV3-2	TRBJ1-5	ASSQDPAGIRSNQPQH
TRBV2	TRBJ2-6	ASSAESGANVLT
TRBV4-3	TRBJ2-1	ASSLTSGGYNEQF
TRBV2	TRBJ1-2	AGGSGFGYT